This T cell receptor beta chain was recorded in a study of shared clonotypes between healthy human individuals. To note about this clone: The same CDR3 can be traced to other DNA sequences in this sample.

The authors' processing: Without quality scores, immunoSEQ junctional reads could not be filtered like full-length reads. Clones were sequenced by immunoSEQ multiplex PCR, and TCRdb holds only the in-frame ones, with some missing. The V and J calls and clone size come from that table; D and trimming were worked out from the DNA. Here the sample spans around 1.9 million clones, roughly 93% being singletons. CD8 cells classed as naive were CD45RO-negative and positively selected for CCR7, excluding terminally differentiated effector memory CD45RA+ cells. The donors, healthy adults who were HIV-negative, had experienced no recent acute infections or vaccinations. Donors comprised only Caucasian adults living in Nashville, Tennessee. The sample was naive CD8+ T cells from PBMCs. This clonotype originated in a man between 18 and 29 years old in good health. Some clones in this sample may be carry-over from other donors' samples.

The CDR3 protein is CASSVSGSTDTQYF. CDR3 DNA sequence: TGTGCCAGCAGCGTCAGCGGTTCCACAGATACGCAGTATTTT. The chain joins TRBV9 to TRBJ2-3; TRBD2 is a possible D gene (5 bases). The V and J ends lost 2 bases and 2 bases respectively, with 9 bases between them. Looked up from germline, CDR1 is SGDLS and CDR2 is YYNGEE. The CDR3 length is 14 residues.